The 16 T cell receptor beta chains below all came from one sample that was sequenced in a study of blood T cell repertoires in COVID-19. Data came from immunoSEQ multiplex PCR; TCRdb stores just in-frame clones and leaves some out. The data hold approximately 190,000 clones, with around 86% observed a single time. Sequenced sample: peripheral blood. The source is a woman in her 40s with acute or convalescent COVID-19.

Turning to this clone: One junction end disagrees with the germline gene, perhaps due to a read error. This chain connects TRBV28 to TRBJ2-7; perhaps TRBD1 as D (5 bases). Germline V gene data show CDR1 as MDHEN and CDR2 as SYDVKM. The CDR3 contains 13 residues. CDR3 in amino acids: CASRFQGRYEQYF. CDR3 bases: TGTGCCAGCCGTTTTCAGGGCCGCTACGAGCAGTACTTC.

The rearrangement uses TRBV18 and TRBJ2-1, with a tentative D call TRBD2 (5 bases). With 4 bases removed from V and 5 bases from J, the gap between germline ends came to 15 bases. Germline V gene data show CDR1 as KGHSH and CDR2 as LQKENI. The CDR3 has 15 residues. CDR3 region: CASSLGPVGDNEQFF. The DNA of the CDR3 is TGTGCCAGCTCACTCGGACCCGTCGGGGACAATGAGCAGTTCTTC.

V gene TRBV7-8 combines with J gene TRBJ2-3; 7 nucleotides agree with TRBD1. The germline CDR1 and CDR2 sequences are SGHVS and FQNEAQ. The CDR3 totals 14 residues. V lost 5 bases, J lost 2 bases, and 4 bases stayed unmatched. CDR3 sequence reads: CASSPQGNTDTQYF. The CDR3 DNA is TGTGCCAGCAGCCCACAGGGGAACACAGATACGCAGTATTTT.

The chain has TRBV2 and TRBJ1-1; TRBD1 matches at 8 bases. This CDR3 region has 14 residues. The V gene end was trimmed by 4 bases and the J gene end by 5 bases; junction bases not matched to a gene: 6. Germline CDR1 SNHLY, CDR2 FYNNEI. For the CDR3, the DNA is TGTGCCAGCAGTGCAGGGGGCGCGGGGACTGAAGCTTTCTTT. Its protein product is CASSAGGAGTEAFF.

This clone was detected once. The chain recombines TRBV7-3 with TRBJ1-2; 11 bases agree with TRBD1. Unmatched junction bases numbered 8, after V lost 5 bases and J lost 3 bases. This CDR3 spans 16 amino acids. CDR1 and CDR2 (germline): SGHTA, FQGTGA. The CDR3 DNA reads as TGTGCCAGCAGCCCGGGTCCGGGACAGGGGGACTATGGCTACACCTTC. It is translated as CASSPGPGQGDYGYTF.

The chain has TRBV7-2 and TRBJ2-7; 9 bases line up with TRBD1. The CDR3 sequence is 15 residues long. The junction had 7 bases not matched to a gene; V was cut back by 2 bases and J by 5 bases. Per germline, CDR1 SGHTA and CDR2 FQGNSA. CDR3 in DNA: TGTGCCAGCAGCTTAATCGGGACAGGGACCCACGAGCAGTACTTC. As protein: CASSLIGTGTHEQYF.

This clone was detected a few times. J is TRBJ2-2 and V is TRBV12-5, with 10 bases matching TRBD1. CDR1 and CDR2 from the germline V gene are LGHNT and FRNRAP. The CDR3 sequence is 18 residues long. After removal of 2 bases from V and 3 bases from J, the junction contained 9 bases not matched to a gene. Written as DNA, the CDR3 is TGTGCTAGTGGTTTGACACCCGATGGGACAGGGGACACCGGGGAGCTGTTTTTT. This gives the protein CASGLTPDGTGDTGELFF.

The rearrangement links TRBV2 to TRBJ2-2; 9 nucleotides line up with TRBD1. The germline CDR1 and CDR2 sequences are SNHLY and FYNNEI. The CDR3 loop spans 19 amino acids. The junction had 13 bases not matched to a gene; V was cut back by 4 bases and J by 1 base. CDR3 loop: CASSGPLPGTGLNTGELFF. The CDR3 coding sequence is TGTGCCAGCAGTGGCCCCCTTCCCGGGACAGGGTTGAACACCGGGGAGCTGTTTTTT. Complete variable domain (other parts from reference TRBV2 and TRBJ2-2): EPEVTQTPSHQVTQMGQEVILRCVPISNHLYFYWYRQILGQKVEFLVSFYNNEISEKSEIFDDQFSVERPDGSNFTLKIRSTKLEDSAMYFCASSGPLPGTGLNTGELFFGEGSRLTVL.

CDR3 DNA: TGTGCCAGCAGTTACTCGAGCTCCTACGAGCAGTACTTC. It encodes CASSYSSSYEQYF. The chain is built from TRBV6-6 and TRBJ2-7; D not certain. The CDR3 is made up of 13 amino acids. V lost 0 bases, J lost 0 bases, and 3 bases lay in between. Germline assignment: CDR1 MNHNY and CDR2 SVGAGI (reference sequence).

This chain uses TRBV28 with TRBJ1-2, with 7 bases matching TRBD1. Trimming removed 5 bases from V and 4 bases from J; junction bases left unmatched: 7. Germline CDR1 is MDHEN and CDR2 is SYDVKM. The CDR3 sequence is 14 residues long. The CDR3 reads CASSLGGVSYGYTF. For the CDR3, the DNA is TGTGCCAGCAGTCTAGGGGGCGTGAGCTATGGCTACACCTTC.

This chain's CDR3 is CASSQGDRGHSPLHF. The DNA of the CDR3 is TGCGCCAGCAGCCAAGGGGACAGGGGACATTCACCCCTCCACTTT. V usage is TRBV4-1 and J usage is TRBJ1-6, with 10 nucleotides matching TRBD1. The germline V gene has CDR1 MGHRA and CDR2 YSYEKL. The CDR3 is 15 residues long. Unmatched junction bases numbered 2, after V lost 1 base and J lost 8 bases.

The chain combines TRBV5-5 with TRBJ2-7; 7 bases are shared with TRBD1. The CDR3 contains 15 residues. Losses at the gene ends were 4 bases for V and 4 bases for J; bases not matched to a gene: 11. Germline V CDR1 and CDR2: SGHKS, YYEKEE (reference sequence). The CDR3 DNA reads TGTGCCAGCAGCCCCTTCGTACAGGGGTTTTACGAGCAGTACTTC. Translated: CASSPFVQGFYEQYF.

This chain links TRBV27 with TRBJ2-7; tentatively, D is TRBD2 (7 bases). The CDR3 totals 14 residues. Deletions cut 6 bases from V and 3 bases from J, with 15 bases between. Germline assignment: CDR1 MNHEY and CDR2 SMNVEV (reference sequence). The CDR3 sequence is CASSQRGGLYEQYF. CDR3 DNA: TGTGCCAGCAGCCAGAGGGGGGGCCTCTACGAGCAGTACTTC.

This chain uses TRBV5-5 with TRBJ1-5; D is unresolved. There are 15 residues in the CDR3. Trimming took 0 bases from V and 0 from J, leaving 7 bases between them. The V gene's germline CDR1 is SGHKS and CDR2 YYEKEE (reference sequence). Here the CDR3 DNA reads TGTGCCAGCAGCTTGGTGGCGGATAGCAATCAGCCCCAGCATTTT. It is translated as CASSLVADSNQPQHF.

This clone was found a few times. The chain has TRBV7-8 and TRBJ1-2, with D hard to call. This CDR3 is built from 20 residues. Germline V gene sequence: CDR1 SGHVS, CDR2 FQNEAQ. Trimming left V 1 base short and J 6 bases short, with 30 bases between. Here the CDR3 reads CASSLVRERQARARRDGYTF. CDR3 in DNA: TGTGCCAGCAGCTTAGTTAGAGAACGGCAGGCCCGAGCACGGAGGGATGGCTACACCTTC. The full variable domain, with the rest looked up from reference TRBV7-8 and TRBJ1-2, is GAGVSQSPRYKVAKRGQDVALRCDPISGHVSLFWYQQALGQGPEFLTYFQNEAQLDKSGLPSDRFFAERPEGSVSTLKIQRTQQEDSAVYLCASSLVRERQARARRDGYTFGSGTRLTVV.

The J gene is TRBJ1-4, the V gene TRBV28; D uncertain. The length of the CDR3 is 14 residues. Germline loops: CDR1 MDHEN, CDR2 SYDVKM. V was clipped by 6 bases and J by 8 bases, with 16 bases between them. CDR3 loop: CASRGTGSGEKLFF. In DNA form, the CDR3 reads TGTGCCAGCAGAGGAACGGGGAGCGGAGAAAAACTGTTTTTT. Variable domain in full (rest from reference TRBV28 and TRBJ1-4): DVKVTQSSRYLVKRTGEKVFLECVQDMDHENMFWYRQDPGLGLRLIYFSYDVKMKEKGDIPEGYSVSREKKERFSLILESASTNQTSMYLCASRGTGSGEKLFFGSGTQLSVL.